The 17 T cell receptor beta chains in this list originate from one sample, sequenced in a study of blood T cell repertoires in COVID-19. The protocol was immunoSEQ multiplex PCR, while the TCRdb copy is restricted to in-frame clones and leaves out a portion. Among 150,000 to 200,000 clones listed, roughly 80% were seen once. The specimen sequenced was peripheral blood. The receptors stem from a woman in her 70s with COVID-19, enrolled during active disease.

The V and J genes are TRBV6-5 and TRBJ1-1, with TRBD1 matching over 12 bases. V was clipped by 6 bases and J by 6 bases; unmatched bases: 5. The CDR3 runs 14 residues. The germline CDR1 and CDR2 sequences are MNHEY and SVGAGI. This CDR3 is CASSGDRGQAEAFF. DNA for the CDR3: TGTGCCAGCAGCGGGGACAGGGGGCAGGCTGAAGCTTTCTTT.

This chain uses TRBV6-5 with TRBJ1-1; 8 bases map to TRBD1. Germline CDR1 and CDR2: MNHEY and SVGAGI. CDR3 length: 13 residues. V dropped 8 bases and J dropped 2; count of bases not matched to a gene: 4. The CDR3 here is CASGDRGNTEAFF. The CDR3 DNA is TGTGCCAGCGGAGACAGGGGAAACACTGAAGCTTTCTTT.

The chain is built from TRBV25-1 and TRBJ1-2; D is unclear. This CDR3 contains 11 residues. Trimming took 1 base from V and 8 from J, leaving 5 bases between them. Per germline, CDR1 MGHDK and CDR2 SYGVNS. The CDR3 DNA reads TGTGCCAGCAGTGAATCGGGGGGCTACACCTTC. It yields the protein CASSESGGYTF.

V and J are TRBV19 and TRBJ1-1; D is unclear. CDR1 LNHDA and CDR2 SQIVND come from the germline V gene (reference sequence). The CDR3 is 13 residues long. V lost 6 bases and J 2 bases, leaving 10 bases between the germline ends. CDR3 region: CASSPYSNTEAFF. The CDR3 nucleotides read TGTGCCAGTAGCCCGTACAGTAACACTGAAGCTTTCTTT.

Written as DNA, the CDR3 is TGCAGCGTTGAACGACAGGAAAACACTGAAGCTTTCTTT. Translated: CSVERQENTEAFF. The chain joins TRBV29-1 to TRBJ1-1; perhaps TRBD1 as D (6 bases). Between the trimmed V and J ends, which lost 2 bases and 2 bases, there was a span of 9 bases. This CDR3 contains 13 residues. CDR1 and CDR2 (germline): SQVTM, ANQGSEA.

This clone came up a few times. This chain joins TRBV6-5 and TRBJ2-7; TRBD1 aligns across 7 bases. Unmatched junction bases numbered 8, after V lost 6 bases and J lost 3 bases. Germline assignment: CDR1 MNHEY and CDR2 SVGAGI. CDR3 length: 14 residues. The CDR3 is CASRRQGLFYEQYV. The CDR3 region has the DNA TGTGCCAGCAGGAGACAGGGCTTATTCTACGAGCAGTACGTC.

Written as DNA, the CDR3 is TGTGCCAGCAGCCCCCGACAGGGGGTTAACTATGGCTACACCTTC. It translates to CASSPRQGVNYGYTF. The genes are TRBV5-6 and TRBJ1-2; 9 bases map to TRBD1. The ends lost 4 bases at V and 1 base at J; junction bases unmatched: 5. From germline, CDR1 is SGHDT and CDR2 YYEEEE. This CDR3 contains 15 residues.

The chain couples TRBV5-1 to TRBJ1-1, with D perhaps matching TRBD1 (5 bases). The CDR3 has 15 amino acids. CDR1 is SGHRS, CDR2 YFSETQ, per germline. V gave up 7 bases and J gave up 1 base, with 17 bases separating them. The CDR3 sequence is CASGRQNSQNTEAFF. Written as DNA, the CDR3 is TGCGCCAGCGGTCGACAGAATTCCCAGAACACTGAAGCTTTCTTT.

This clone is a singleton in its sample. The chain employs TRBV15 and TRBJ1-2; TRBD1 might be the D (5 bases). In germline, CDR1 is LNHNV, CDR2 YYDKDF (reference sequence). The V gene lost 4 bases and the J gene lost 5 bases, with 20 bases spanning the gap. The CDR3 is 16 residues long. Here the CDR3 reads CATSTLGAAPGYGYTF. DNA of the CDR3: TGTGCCACCAGCACCTTAGGGGCAGCCCCTGGATATGGCTACACCTTC.

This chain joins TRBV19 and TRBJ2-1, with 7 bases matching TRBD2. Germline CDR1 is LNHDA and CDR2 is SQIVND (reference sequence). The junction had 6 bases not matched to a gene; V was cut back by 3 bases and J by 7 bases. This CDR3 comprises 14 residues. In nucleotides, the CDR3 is TGTGCCAGTAGTATTGGACTAGTGGGGAATGAGCAGTTCTTC. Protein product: CASSIGLVGNEQFF.

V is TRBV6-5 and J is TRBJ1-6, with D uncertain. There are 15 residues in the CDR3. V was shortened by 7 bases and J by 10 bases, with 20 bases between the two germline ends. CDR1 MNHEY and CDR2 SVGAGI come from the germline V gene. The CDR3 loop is CASKIFGGVGSPLHF. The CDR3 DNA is TGTGCCAGCAAAATATTCGGAGGCGTAGGGTCACCCCTCCACTTT.

CDR3 DNA: TGTGCCAGCAGCGAAAAACAGGGACTGAACACTGAAGCTTTCTTT. Its translation is CASSEKQGLNTEAFF. The V gene is TRBV11-2, the J gene TRBJ1-1, with D perhaps TRBD1 (6 bases). Germline lookup yields CDR1 SGHAT and CDR2 FQNNGV. V dropped 5 bases and J dropped 0 bases, with 13 bases sitting between them. The CDR3 length is 15 residues.

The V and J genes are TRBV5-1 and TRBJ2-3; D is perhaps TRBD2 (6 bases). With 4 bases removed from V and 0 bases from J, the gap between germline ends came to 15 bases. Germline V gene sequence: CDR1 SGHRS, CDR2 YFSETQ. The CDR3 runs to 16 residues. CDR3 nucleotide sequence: TGCGCCAGCAGCGGAGGGCGGCTTACTAGCACAGATACGCAGTATTTT. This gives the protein CASSGGRLTSTDTQYF.

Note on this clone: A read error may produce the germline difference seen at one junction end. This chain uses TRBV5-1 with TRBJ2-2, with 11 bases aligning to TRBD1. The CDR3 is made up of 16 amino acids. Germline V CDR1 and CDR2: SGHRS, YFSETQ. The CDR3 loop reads CASSSGTGGNTGELFF. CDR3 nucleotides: TGCGCCAGCAGCTCCGGGACAGGGGGAAACACTGGGGAGCTGTTTTTT.

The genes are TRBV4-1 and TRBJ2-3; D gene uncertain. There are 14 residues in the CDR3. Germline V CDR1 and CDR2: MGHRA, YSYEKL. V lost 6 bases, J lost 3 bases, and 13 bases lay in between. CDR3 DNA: TGCGCCAGCAGTGGGCTCCTTGGAACAGATACGCAGTATTTT. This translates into CASSGLLGTDTQYF.

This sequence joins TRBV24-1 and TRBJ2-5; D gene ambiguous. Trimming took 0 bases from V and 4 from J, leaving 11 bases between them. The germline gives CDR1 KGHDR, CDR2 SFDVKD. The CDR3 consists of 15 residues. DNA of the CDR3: TGTGCCACCAGTGATTTGGTGTCCGGGTTAGAGACCCAGTACTTC. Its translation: CATSDLVSGLETQYF.

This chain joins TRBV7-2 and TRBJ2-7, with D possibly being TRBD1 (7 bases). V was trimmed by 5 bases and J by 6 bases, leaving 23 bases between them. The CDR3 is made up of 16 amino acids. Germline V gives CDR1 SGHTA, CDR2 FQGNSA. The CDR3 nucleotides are TGTGCCAGCAGCGTCCAGGGGGGTCCTGGGACCTCCGAGCAGTACTTC. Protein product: CASSVQGGPGTSEQYF.